A selection of T cell receptor beta chains follows, all from one sample in a study of cytomegalovirus exposure and HLA in healthy donors. TCRdb keeps only in-frame clones here, not all; method: immunoSEQ multiplex PCR. The repertoire includes 95,000 or so clones, about four fifths of them detected once, and 4.2% sits in the top ten. Material for sequencing was PBMCs. Receptor source: a woman in her 70s in good health and CMV-seropositive. Both conserved end residues are part of each CDR3. D genes are given only for firm matches. Some rows mark clone size as missing; the rest say once, few, many or name a class of expanded clone.

V gene	J gene	clone size	D gene	CDR3 DNA	CDR3 protein
TRBV27	TRBJ1-5	few	TRBD1	TGTGCCAGCAGCCCTGGGACAGGTGGGTATAGCAATCAGCCCCAGCATTTT	CASSPGTGGYSNQPQHF
TRBV29-1	TRBJ2-1	few	TRBD2	TGCAGCGTTACACCAAAGCGGGAGGGCCGGTATGAGCAGTTCTTC	CSVTPKREGRYEQFF
TRBV19	TRBJ2-7	once	TRBD1	TGTGCCAGTAGTAATAACAGGGGTTCAGTCTACGAGCAGTACTTC	CASSNNRGSVYEQYF
TRBV12-5	TRBJ1-2	-	TRBD1	TGTGCTAGTGGTTTTGAGGGGGCCTATGGCTACACCTTC	CASGFEGAYGYTF
TRBV19	TRBJ2-7	once	TRBD1	TGTGCCAGTAGTCCCAGGACAGGAACCTACGAGCAGTACTTC	CASSPRTGTYEQYF
TRBV21-1	TRBJ2-5	-	-	TGTGCCAGCAGCAAAGATAACGGGGAAACCCAAGAGACCCAGTACTTC	CASSKDNGETQETQYF
TRBV10-2	TRBJ2-7	-	TRBD2	TGCGCCAGCAGTGAACTGACTAGCGGGAGCTCCTACGAGCAGTACTTC	CASSELTSGSSYEQYF
TRBV4-1	TRBJ2-1	few	-	TGCGCCAGCAGCCAAGTTGATCTAGTGTCCTACAATGAGCAGTTCTTC	CASSQVDLVSYNEQFF
TRBV4-3	TRBJ2-3	-	-	TGCGCCAGCAGCCAAGGCGGGAGCACAGATACGCAGTATTTT	CASSQGGSTDTQYF
TRBV4-3	TRBJ2-7	-	TRBD2	TGCGCCAGCAGCCAAGGAGTTAGCGGGAGTTACGAGCAGTACTTC	CASSQGVSGSYEQYF